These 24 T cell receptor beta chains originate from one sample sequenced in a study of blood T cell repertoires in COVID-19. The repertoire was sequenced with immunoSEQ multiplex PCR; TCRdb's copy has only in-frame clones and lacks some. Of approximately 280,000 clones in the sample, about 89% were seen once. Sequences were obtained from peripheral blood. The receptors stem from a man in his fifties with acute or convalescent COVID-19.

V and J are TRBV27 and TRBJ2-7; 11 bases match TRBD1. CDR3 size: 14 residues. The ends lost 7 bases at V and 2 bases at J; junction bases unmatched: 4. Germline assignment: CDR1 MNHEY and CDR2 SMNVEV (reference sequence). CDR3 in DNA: TGTGCCAGCAATGGACAGGGGGCTCCCTACGAGCAGTACTTC. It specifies CASNGQGAPYEQYF.

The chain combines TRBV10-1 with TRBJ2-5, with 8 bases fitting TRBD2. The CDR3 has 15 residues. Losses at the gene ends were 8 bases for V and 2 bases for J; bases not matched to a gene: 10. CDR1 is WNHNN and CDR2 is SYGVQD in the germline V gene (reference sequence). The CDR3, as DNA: TGCGCCAGCTCCATCGGGGGGGCCCGGCAAGAGACCCAGTACTTC. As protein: CASSIGGARQETQYF.

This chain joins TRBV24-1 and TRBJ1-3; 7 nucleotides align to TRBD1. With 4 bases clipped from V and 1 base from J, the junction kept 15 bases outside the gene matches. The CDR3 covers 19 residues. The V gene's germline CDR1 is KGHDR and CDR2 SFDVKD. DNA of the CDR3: TGTGCCACCAGTGACACCGACTCGGGACAGTTTTATTCTGGAAACACCATATATTTT. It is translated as CATSDTDSGQFYSGNTIYF.

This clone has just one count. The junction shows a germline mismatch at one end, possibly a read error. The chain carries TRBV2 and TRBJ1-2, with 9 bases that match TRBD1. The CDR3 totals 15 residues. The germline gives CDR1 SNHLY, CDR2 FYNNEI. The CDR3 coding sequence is TGTGCCAGCAGCAGTACTTTGGGACAGGGCTTTTTTATCCTCTTC. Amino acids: CASSSTLGQGFFILF.

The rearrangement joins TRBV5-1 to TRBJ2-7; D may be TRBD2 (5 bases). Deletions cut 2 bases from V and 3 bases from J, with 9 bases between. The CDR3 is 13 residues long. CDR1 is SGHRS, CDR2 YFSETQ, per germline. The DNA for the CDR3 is TGCGCCAGCAGCTTCGGACGGGACTACGAGCAGTACTTC. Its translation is CASSFGRDYEQYF.

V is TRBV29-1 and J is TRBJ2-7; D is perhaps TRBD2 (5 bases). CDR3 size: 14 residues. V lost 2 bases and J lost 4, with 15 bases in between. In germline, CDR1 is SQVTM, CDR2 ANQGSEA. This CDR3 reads CSVERSDSGYEQYF. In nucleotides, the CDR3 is TGCAGCGTTGAAAGGTCGGACTCGGGATACGAGCAGTACTTC.

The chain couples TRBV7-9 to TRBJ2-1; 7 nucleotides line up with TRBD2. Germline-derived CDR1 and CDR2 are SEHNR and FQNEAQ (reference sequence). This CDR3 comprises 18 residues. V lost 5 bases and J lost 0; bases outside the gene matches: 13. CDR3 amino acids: CASSREVLAASSYNEQFF. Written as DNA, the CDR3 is TGTGCCAGCAGCCGCGAAGTGCTAGCGGCTAGCTCCTACAATGAGCAGTTCTTC.

CDR3 bases: TGTGCCAGCACCCCAGGGCAGAGCTCCTACGAGCAGTACTTC. Encoded protein: CASTPGQSSYEQYF. V usage is TRBV11-1 and J usage is TRBJ2-7, with D perhaps TRBD1 (5 bases). This CDR3 is built from 14 residues. CDR1 is SGHAT and CDR2 is FQDESV in the germline V gene (reference sequence). V gave up 7 bases and J gave up 0 bases, with 13 bases separating them.

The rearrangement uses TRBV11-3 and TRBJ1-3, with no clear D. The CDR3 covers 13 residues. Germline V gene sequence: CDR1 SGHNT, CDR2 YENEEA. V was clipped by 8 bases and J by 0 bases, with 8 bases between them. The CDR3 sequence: CASSQSSGNTIYF. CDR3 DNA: TGTGCCAGCTCACAGAGCTCTGGAAACACCATATATTTT.

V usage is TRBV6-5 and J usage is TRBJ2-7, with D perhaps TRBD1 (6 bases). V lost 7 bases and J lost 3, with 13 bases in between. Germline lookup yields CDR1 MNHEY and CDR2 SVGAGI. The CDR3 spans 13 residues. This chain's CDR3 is CASKRTAYYEQYF. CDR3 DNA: TGTGCCAGCAAGAGGACAGCCTACTACGAGCAGTACTTC.

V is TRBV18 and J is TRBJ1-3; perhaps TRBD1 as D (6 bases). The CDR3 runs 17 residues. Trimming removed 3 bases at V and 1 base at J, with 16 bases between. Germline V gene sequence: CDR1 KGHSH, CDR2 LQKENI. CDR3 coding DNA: TGTGCCAGCTCACCTGTACAGGGAGAGTCGTCTGGAAACACCATATATTTT. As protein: CASSPVQGESSGNTIYF. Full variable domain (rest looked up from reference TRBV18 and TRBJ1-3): NAGVMQNPRHLVRRRGQEARLRCSPMKGHSHVYWYRQLPEEGLKFMVYLQKENIIDESGMPKERFSAEFPKEGPSILRIQQVVRGDSAAYFCASSPVQGESSGNTIYFGEGSWLTVV.

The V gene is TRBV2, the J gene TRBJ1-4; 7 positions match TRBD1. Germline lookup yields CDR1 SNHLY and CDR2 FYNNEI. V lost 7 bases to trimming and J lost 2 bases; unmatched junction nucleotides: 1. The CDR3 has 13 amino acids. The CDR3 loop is CASKQGTNEKLFF. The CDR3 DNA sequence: TGTGCCAGCAAACAGGGGACTAATGAAAAACTGTTTTTT.

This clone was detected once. CDR3 in amino acids: CASSLTAGQPYGYTF. DNA for the CDR3: TGTGCCAGCAGCTTAACGGCAGGGCAACCCTATGGCTACACCTTC. The chain carries TRBV7-6 and TRBJ1-2, with a tentative D call TRBD1 (5 bases). CDR3 length equals 15 residues. The V gene lost 2 bases and the J gene lost 4 bases, with 14 bases spanning the gap. The V gene's germline CDR1 is SGHVS and CDR2 FNYEAQ.

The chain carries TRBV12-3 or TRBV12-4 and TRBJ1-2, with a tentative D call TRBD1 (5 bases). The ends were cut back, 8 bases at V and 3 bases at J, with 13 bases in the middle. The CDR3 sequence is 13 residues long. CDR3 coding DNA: TGTGCCAGCCTCCGGGACTCGGACTATGGCTACACCTTC. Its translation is CASLRDSDYGYTF.

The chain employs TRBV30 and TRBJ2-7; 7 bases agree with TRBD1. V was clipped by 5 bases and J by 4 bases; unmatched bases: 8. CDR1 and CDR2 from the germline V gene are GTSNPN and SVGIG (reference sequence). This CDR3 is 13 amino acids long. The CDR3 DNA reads TGTGCCTGGGAAACAGGGGTAGATTACGAGCAGTACTTC. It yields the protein CAWETGVDYEQYF.

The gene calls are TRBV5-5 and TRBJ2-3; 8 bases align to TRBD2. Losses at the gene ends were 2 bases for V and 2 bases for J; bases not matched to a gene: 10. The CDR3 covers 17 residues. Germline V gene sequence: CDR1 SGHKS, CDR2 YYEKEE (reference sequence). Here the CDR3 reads CASSLPPGGGSTDTQYF. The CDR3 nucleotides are TGTGCCAGCAGCTTACCCCCGGGAGGGGGATCCACAGATACGCAGTATTTT.

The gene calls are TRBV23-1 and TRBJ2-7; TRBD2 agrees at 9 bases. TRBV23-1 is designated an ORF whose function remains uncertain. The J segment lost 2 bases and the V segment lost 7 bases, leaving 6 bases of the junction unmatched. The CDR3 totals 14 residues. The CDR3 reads CASTPAGGTYEQYF. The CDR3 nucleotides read TGCGCCAGCACCCCAGCGGGGGGCACCTACGAGCAGTACTTC.

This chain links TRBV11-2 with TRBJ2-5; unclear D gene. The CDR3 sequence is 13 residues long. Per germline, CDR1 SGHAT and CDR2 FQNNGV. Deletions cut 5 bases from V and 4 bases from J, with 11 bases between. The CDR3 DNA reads TGTGCCAGCAGCCCTATCTATAGAGAGACCCAGTACTTC. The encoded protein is CASSPIYRETQYF.

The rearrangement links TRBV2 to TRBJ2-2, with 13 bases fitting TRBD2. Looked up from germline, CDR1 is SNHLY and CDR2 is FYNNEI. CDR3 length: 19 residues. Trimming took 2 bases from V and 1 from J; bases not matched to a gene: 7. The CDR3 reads CASSETGLAGALNTGELFF. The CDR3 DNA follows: TGTGCCAGCAGTGAAACTGGACTAGCGGGGGCCTTGAACACCGGGGAGCTGTTTTTT.

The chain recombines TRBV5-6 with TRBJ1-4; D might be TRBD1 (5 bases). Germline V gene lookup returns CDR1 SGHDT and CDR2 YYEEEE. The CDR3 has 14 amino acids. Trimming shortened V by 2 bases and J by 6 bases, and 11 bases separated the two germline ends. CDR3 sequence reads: CASSLGAPDEKLFF. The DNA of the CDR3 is TGTGCCAGCAGCTTAGGGGCGCCTGATGAAAAACTGTTTTTT.

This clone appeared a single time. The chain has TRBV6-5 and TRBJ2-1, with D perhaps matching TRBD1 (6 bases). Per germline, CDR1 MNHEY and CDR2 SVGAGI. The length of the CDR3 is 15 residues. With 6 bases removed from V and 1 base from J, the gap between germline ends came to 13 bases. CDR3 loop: CASSRQDGSYNEQFF. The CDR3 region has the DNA TGTGCCAGCAGCCGACAGGACGGGTCCTACAATGAGCAGTTCTTC.

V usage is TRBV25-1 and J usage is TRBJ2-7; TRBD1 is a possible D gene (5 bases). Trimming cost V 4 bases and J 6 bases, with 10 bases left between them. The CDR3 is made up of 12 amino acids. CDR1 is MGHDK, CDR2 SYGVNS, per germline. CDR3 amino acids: CASSGYTGEQYF. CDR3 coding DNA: TGTGCCAGCAGTGGATACACAGGCGAGCAGTACTTC.

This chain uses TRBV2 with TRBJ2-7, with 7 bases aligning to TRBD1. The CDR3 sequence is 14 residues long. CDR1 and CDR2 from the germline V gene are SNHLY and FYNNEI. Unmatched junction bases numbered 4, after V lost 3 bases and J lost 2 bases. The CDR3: CASSELTGTYEQYF. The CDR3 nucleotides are TGTGCCAGCAGTGAGCTGACAGGGACCTACGAGCAGTACTTC.

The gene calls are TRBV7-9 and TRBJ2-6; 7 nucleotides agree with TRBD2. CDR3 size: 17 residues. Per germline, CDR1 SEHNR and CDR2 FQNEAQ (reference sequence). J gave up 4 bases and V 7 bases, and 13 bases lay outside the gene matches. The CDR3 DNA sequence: TGTGCCAGCACCCTAAGAAGCGGGGTGGCCGGGGCCAACGTCCTGACTTTC. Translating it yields CASTLRSGVAGANVLTF.